One and the same sample provided the 12 T cell receptor beta chains below, sequenced in a study of T cell changes during pregnancy in multiple sclerosis. Only in-frame clones appear in the TCRdb table, and some are missing; sequencing was by immunoSEQ multiplex PCR. The table lists some 81,000 clones, about 89% of them singletons, with approximately 2% in the top ten. Specimen: peripheral blood, collected before pregnancy. These receptors came from a female donor with multiple sclerosis, enrolled in a pregnancy study.

The rearrangement links TRBV5-4 to TRBJ1-1; TRBD1 matches 8 bases. The V gene's germline CDR1 is SGHNT and CDR2 YYREEE (reference sequence). This CDR3 is built from 14 residues. V lost 0 bases, J lost 4 bases, and 2 bases stayed unmatched. CDR3 protein: CASSLEQGGTEAFF. The CDR3 DNA is TGTGCCAGCAGCTTGGAACAGGGGGGCACTGAAGCTTTCTTT.

V is TRBV10-3 and J is TRBJ2-1; D unresolved. Germline V gives CDR1 ENHRY, CDR2 SYGVKD. CDR3 length: 14 amino acids. Trimming took off 4 bases at V and 8 bases at J, with 15 bases between the two ends. CDR3 DNA sequence: TGTGCCATCAGTGGAGGCGCCTTAGACGATGAGCAGTTCTTC. It codes for CAISGGALDDEQFF.

This clone was counted a few times. This chain uses TRBV29-1 with TRBJ1-1; perhaps TRBD1 as D (5 bases). From germline, CDR1 is SQVTM and CDR2 ANQGSEA. CDR3 length equals 13 residues. The V and J ends lost 4 bases and 2 bases respectively, with 11 bases between them. Here the CDR3 reads CSVADSQNTEAFF. The CDR3 region has the DNA TGCAGCGTTGCCGACAGCCAAAACACTGAAGCTTTCTTT.

The chain has TRBV21-1 and TRBJ2-7; the D call in the table, TRBD2, was not verified against the DNA. TRBV21-1 is an annotated pseudogene. The CDR3 is 16 amino acids. This CDR3 is CASSKRDRLAAYEQYF. The CDR3 DNA reads as TGTGCCAGCAGCAAAAGGGACAGACTAGCGGCTTACGAGCAGTACTTC.

This clone showed up just once. The genes are TRBV10-3 and TRBJ2-2; 13 bases are a match to TRBD2. Germline loops: CDR1 ENHRY, CDR2 SYGVKD. V shed 4 bases, J shed 2 bases, and the junction held 10 bases outside the gene matches. This CDR3 has 19 residues. The CDR3 is CAISVIPTSGGDNTGELFF. The DNA of the CDR3 is TGTGCCATCAGTGTAATCCCCACTAGCGGGGGGGACAACACCGGGGAGCTGTTTTTT.

This clone was seen once. The chain is built from TRBV5-6 and TRBJ1-2; possibly TRBD1 for D (6 bases). Germline CDR1 reads SGHDT; CDR2 reads YYEEEE. This CDR3 comprises 13 residues. V was pared by 2 bases and J by 8 bases, with 13 bases between. CDR3 sequence: CASSLQGPGGYTF. CDR3 DNA: TGTGCCAGCAGCTTACAGGGCCCAGGAGGCTACACCTTC.

CDR3 coding DNA: TGTGCCAGCAGCCCCAAGACTACCCGAGCAACTAATGAAAAACTGTTTTTT. This translates into CASSPKTTRATNEKLFF. The chain joins TRBV4-2 to TRBJ1-4; D not certain. CDR3 length: 17 residues. Germline loops: CDR1 LGHNA, CDR2 YNFKEQ. The germline V and J ends were trimmed by 4 bases and 0 bases, with 15 bases remaining between them.

In this sample, this clone turned up a few times. The chain links TRBV7-9 to TRBJ1-6; the match to TRBD1 covers 9 bases. In germline, CDR1 is SEHNR, CDR2 FQNEAQ (reference sequence). This CDR3 has 14 residues. V lost 5 bases, J lost 10 bases, and 6 bases stayed unmatched. The CDR3 bases are TGTGCCAGCAGCGCCGAGGGACAGGGATCACCCCTCCACTTT. Translated: CASSAEGQGSPLHF.

CDR3 amino acids: CASSPTPNYGYTF. Written as DNA, the CDR3 is TGCGCCAGCAGTCCAACACCGAACTATGGCTACACCTTC. The J gene is TRBJ1-2, the V gene TRBV10-1; D remains ambiguous. V lost 5 bases to trimming and J lost 2 bases, with 9 bases between them. CDR1 is WNHNN and CDR2 is SYGVQD in the germline V gene (reference sequence). The CDR3 is 13 residues long.

This clone was observed once. CDR3: CASSETASIQETQYF. The CDR3 DNA follows: TGTGCCAGCAGTGAAACCGCTAGCATTCAAGAGACCCAGTACTTC. This chain links TRBV2 with TRBJ2-5; D is perhaps TRBD2 (5 bases). The ends were cut back, 2 bases at V and 2 bases at J, with 12 bases in the middle. CDR3 length: 15 amino acids. Germline V gene data show CDR1 as SNHLY and CDR2 as FYNNEI. Full variable domain (missing parts from reference TRBV2 and TRBJ2-5): EPEVTQTPSHQVTQMGQEVILRCVPISNHLYFYWYRQILGQKVEFLVSFYNNEISEKSEIFDDQFSVERPDGSNFTLKIRSTKLEDSAMYFCASSETASIQETQYFGPGTRLLVL.

This chain uses TRBV4-1 with TRBJ2-5; D is uncertain. The CDR3 consists of 13 residues. Germline lookup yields CDR1 MGHRA and CDR2 YSYEKL. Trimming pared 2 bases from V and 5 bases from J, leaving 9 bases between. CDR3 in amino acids: CASSQRSRETQYF. CDR3 coding DNA: TGCGCCAGCAGCCAAAGAAGCCGGGAGACCCAGTACTTC.

This clone showed up just once. The chain combines TRBV10-3 with TRBJ1-4, with D maybe TRBD1 (5 bases). The germline gives CDR1 ENHRY, CDR2 SYGVKD. This CDR3 spans 14 amino acids. Trimming pared 10 bases from V and 4 bases from J, leaving 16 bases between. Here the CDR3 DNA reads TGTGCCACCCAGGGAGGACAAAATAATGAAAAACTGTTTTTT. As protein: CATQGGQNNEKLFF.